This TCR beta chain was identified during a study of blood T cell repertoires in COVID-19. This CDR3 comprises 14 residues. CDR1 and CDR2 from the germline V gene are SGDLS and YYNGEE. The ends were cut back, 0 bases at V and 4 bases at J, with 8 bases in the middle. Authors' analysis steps: It was from reference gene primer amplification that nucleated cell counts were estimated. The table came from immunoSEQ multiplex PCR; TCRdb's copy has only in-frame clones and leaves some out. Clonal size and the V and J genes are those of that table, whereas D and trimming came from the DNA. The table lists about 59,000 clones, about four fifths of them singletons, with around 3.7% in the top ten.

This sequence was found in a woman of 80 years or more with acute or convalescent COVID-19. The rearrangement links TRBV9 to TRBJ2-1; maybe TRBD2 (6 bases). The specimen sequenced was peripheral blood. This CDR3 reads CASSVAGAYNEQFF. In DNA, the CDR3 is TGTGCCAGCAGCGTAGCGGGAGCTTACAATGAGCAGTTCTTC. The whole variable domain, filled in from reference TRBV9 and TRBJ2-1, reads DSGVTQTPKHLITATGQRVTLRCSPRSGDLSVYWYQQSLDQGLQFLIQYYNGEERAKGNILERFSAQQFPDLHSELNLSSLELGDSALYFCASSVAGAYNEQFFGPGTRLTVL.